This T cell receptor (beta chain) originates from a study of spatial heterogeneity in lung cancer. On the study more broadly: Any follow-up PBMC samples that were available went on to be sequenced, and the median time to follow-up was roughly two years after resection. Findings and limits, study-wide: Ubiquitous expanded tumor TCRs showed up in blood more at resection than follow-up.

Trimming cost V 5 bases and J 3 bases; bases outside gene matches: 9. Per the germline V gene, CDR1 is DFQATT and CDR2 is SNEGSKA (reference sequence). This CDR3 region has 14 residues. This clonotype was detected a few times. Its antigen is not known. Stated time point: blood at routine non-recurrence follow-up after resection. Unsorted samples of tumor, nontumor lung or frozen PBMC had their whole RNA sequenced. Each CDR3 protein is one row after TCRdb ran MiXCR on the 5' RACE reads. Of roughly 120,000 distinct CDR3 sequences in the sample, approximately 12% were seen once. The clonotype was recovered from a male donor with early-stage non-small cell lung cancer. The starting material was PBMCs, obtained at follow-up. The V gene is TRBV20-1, the J gene TRBJ1-2; 7 bases are shared with TRBD1. The CDR3 DNA follows: TGCAGTGCTGAGACAGGGAGAATCGACTATGGCTACACCTTC. It translates to CSAETGRIDYGYTF.